Below are 4 T cell receptor beta chains sequenced from a single sample in a study of blood T cell repertoires in COVID-19. Profiling relied on immunoSEQ multiplex PCR, and the TCRdb table lists in-frame clones only, not all of them. In the table there are around 300,000 clones, 80% to 90% of which are singletons. What was sequenced was PBMCs or T cells enriched from blood (not recorded which). The origin of the receptors is a young woman who had recovered from COVID-19.

This clone showed up just once. The genes are TRBV5-1 and TRBJ2-2; D is unresolved. This CDR3 comprises 14 residues. V was pared by 4 bases and J by 3 bases, with 10 bases between. Germline lookup yields CDR1 SGHRS and CDR2 YFSETQ. In DNA, the CDR3 is TGCGCCAGCAGCAGATTCACAGACACCGGGGAGCTGTTTTTT. Translated, it gives CASSRFTDTGELFF.

This clone was found many times. The genes are TRBV5-1 and TRBJ2-3, with TRBD2 identical over 8 bases. The CDR3 consists of 15 residues. Germline V gene sequence: CDR1 SGHRS, CDR2 YFSETQ. Trimming cost V 1 base and J 2 bases; bases outside gene matches: 3. The CDR3 region is CASSLLAGSTDTQYF. The CDR3, as DNA: TGCGCCAGCAGCTTGTTAGCGGGGTCCACAGATACGCAGTATTTT.

In this sample, this clone turned up once. The same CDR3 can be traced to other DNA sequences in this sample. This chain uses TRBV11-3 with TRBJ2-7; the match to TRBD1 covers 9 bases. Trimming removed 4 bases from V and 3 bases from J; junction bases left unmatched: 1. This CDR3 region has 13 residues. Germline CDR1 SGHNT, CDR2 YENEEA. CDR3 nucleotide sequence: TGTGCCAGCAGCTCGGGACAGGGCTACGAGCAGTACTTC. Its translation: CASSSGQGYEQYF.

The chain combines TRBV6-6 with TRBJ1-2; maybe TRBD1 (5 bases). Deletions cut 6 bases from V and 4 bases from J, with 15 bases between. CDR1 MNHNY and CDR2 SVGAGI come from the germline V gene (reference sequence). The CDR3 sequence is 14 residues long. The CDR3 is CASSLGGGAYGYTF. As DNA, the CDR3 is TGTGCCAGCAGCCTCGGTGGAGGGGCCTATGGCTACACCTTC.